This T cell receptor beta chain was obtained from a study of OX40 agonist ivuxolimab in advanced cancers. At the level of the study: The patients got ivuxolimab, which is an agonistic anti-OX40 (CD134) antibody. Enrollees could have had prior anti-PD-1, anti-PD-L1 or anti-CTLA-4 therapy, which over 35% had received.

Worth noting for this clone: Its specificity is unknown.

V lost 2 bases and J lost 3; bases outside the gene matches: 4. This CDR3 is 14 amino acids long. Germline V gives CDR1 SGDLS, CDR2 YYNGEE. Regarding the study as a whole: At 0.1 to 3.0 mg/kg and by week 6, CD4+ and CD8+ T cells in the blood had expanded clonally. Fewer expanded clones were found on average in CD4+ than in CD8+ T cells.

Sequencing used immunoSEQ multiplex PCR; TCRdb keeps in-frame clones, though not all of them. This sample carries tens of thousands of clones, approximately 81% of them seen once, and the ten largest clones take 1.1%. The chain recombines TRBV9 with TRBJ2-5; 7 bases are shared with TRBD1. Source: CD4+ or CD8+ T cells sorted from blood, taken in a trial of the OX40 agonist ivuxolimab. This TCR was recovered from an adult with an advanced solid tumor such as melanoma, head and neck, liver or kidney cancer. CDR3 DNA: TGTGCCAGCAGCGTTACGACAGGGAAAGAGACCCAGTACTTC. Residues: CASSVTTGKETQYF.